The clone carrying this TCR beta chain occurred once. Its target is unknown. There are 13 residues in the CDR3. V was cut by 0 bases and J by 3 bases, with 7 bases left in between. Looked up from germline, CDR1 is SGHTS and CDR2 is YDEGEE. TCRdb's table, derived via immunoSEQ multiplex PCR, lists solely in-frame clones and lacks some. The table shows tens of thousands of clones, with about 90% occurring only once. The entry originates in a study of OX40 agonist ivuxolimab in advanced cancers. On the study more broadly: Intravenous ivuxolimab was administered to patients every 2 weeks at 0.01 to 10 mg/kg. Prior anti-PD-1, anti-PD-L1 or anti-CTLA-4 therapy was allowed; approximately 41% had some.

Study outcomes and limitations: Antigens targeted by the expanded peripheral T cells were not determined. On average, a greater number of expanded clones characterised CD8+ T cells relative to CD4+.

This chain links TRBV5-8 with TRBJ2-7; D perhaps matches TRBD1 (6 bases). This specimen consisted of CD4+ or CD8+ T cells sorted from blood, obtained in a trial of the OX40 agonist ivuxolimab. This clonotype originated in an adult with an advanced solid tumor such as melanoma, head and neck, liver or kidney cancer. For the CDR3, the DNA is TGTGCCAGCAGCTTGGGACAGGACTACGAGCAGTACTTC. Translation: CASSLGQDYEQYF.